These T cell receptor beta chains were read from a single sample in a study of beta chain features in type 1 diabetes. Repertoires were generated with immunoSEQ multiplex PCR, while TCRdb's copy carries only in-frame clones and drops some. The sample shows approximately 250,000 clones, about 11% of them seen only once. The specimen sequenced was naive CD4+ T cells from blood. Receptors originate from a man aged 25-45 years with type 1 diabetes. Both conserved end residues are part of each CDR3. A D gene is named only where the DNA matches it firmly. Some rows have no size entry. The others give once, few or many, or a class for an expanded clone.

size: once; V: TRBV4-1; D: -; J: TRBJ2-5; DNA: TGCGCCAGCAGCAGGACTCGGGGAGAGACCCAGTACTTC; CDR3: CASSRTRGETQYF
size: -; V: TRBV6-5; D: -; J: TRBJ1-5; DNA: TGTGCCAGCAGTCCCCACAGGGTCATCAATCAGCCCCAGCATTTT; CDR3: CASSPHRVINQPQHF
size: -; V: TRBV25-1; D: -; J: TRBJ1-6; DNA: TGTGCCAGCAGTGAATACCCACAGGGACGTAATTCACCCCTCCACTTT; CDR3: CASSEYPQGRNSPLHF
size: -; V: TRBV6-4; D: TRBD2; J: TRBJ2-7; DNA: TGTGCCAGCACTCCCGGGGCTAGCGGGCCCCCCTACGAGCAGTACTTC; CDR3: CASTPGASGPPYEQYF
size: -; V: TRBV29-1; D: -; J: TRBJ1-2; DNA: TGCAACGTCTCCGCCAGGAACTATGGCTACACCTTC; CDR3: CNVSARNYGYTF
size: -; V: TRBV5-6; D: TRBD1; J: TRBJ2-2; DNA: TGTGCCAGCAGCTTGGCTATGGACAGGGATCGGACCGGGGAGCTGTTTTTT; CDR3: CASSLAMDRDRTGELFF
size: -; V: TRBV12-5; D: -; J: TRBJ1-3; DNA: TGTGCTAGTGGTCTGACCGGGGGGACCATATATTTT; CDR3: CASGLTGGTIYF
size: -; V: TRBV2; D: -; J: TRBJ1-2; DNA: TGTGCCAGCAGTCCCAATTCGGACAGAGTAGCTAACTATGGCTACACCTTC; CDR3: CASSPNSDRVANYGYTF
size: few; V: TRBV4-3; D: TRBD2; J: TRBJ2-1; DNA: TGCGCCAGCAGCCCTGGGCCTGGGACTAGTTTATATGAGCAGTTCTTC; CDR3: CASSPGPGTSLYEQFF
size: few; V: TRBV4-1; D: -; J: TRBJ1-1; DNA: TGCGCCAGCAGCCAATACAGATTGAACACTGAAGCTTTCTTT; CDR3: CASSQYRLNTEAFF
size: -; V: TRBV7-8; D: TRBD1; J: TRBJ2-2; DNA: TGTGCCAGCAGCGGAGGATTCAGGGGGCTTGGGGCCGGGGAGCTGTTTTTT; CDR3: CASSGGFRGLGAGELFF
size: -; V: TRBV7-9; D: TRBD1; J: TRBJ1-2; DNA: TGTGCCAGCAGCCGGACAGGGGTCTATGGCTACACCTTC; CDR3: CASSRTGVYGYTF
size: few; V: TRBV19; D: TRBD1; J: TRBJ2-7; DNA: TGTGCCAGTAGCAGTACAGGACAGGGCCCCTACGAGCAGTACTTC; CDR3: CASSSTGQGPYEQYF
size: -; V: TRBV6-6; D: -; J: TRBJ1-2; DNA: TGTGCCAGCAGGCTGGATAGTCGGGGCTATGGCTACACCTTC; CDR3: CASRLDSRGYGYTF
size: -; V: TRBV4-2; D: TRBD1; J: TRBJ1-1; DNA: TGTGCCAGCAGCCCGAGAGGGGGCTGGGGAGACACTGAAGCTTTCTTT; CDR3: CASSPRGGWGDTEAFF
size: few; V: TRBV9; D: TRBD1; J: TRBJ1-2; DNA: TGTGCCAGCAGCGTCCGGGACAGCTATGGCTACACCTTC; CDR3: CASSVRDSYGYTF
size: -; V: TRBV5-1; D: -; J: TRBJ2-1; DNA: TGCGCCAGCAGCCCGCTGGGGCTTCCGAGCTCCTACAATGAGCAGTTCTTC; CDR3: CASSPLGLPSSYNEQFF
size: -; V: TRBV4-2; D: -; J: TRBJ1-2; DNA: TGTGCCAGCAGCCAAGCGGGGGTAGACTATGGCTACACCTTC; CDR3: CASSQAGVDYGYTF
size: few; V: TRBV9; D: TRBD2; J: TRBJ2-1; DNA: TGTGCCAGCAGCGTTAGCGGGGGGGCTGGCGAGCAGTTCTTC; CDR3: CASSVSGGAGEQFF
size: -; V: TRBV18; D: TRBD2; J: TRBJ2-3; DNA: TGTGCCAGCTCACCACGGACTAGCGGGGGTGCAGATACGCAGTATTTT; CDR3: CASSPRTSGGADTQYF
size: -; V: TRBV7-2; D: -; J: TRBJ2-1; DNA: TGTGCCAGCAGCTTAAGGGGTAACTCCTACAATGAGCAGTTCTTC; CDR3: CASSLRGNSYNEQFF
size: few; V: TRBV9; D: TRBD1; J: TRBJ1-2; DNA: TGTGCCAGCAGCCCCCAGGACAGGGGTACCCATGGCTACACCTTC; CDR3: CASSPQDRGTHGYTF
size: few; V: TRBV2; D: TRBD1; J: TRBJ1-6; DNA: TGTGCCAGCAGTGAATTTGGGCGGACAGGGGCGTCTTCACCCCTCCACTTT; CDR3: CASSEFGRTGASSPLHF
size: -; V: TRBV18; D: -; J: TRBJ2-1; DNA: TGTGCCAGCTCACCCGGCGGGGACAATGAGCAGTTCTTC; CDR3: CASSPGGDNEQFF
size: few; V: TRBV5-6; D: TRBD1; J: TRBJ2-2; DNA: TGTGCCAGCAGCATGGACAGGATTACGGTCGCCGGGGAGCTGTTTTTT; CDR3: CASSMDRITVAGELFF
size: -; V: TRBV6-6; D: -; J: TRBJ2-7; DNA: TGTGCCAGCAGTCGCACCCGTAGTACCTCCTCCTACGAGCAGTACTTC; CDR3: CASSRTRSTSSYEQYF
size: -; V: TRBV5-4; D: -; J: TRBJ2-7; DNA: TGTGCCAGCAGCCCCACTCCCTCCGAGCAGTACTTC; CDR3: CASSPTPSEQYF
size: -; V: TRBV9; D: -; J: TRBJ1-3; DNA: TGTGCCAGCAGCGTTGACACCTACTCTGGAAACACCATATATTTT; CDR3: CASSVDTYSGNTIYF
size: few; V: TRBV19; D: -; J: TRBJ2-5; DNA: TGTGCCAGTAGTAGCGGTAGCCGGGAGACCCAGTACTTC; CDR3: CASSSGSRETQYF
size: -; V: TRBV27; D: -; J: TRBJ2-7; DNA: TGTGCCAGCAGTTTCCAACAGGGCTACGAGCAGTACTTC; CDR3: CASSFQQGYEQYF
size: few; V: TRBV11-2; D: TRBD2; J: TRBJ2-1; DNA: TGTGCCAGCAGCACCCAGCGGGGGGGACACTACAATGAGCAGTTCTTC; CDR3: CASSTQRGGHYNEQFF
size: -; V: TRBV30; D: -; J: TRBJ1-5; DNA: TGTGCCTGGAGTGTTCAGGGAGCGGGTCAGCCCCAGCATTTT; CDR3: CAWSVQGAGQPQHF
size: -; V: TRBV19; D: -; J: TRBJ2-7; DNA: TGTGCCAGTAGTATGGGGGCACGAGGGGTCGGCTACGAGCAGTACTTC; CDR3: CASSMGARGVGYEQYF
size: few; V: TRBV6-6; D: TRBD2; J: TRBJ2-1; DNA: TGTGCCAGCAAGACTAGCGTACACAATGAGCAGTTCTTC; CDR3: CASKTSVHNEQFF
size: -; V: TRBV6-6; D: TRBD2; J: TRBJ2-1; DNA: TGTGCCAGCAGTTACTCGCGGGGGGCGTCAAATGAGCAGTTCTTC; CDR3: CASSYSRGASNEQFF
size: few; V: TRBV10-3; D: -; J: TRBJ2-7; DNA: TGTGCCATCAGTGAGACCCCAGGGCCCTACGAGCAGTACTTC; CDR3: CAISETPGPYEQYF
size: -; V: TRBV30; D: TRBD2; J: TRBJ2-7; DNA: TGTGCCTGGAGTCGCTCCCCCGGGGCGGGAGGGCAGTACTTC; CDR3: CAWSRSPGAGGQYF
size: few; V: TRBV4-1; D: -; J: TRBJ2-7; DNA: TGCGCCAGCAGCCAGGTAACTGGTTCCTACGAGCAGTACTTC; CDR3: CASSQVTGSYEQYF
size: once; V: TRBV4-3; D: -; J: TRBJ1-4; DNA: TGCGCCAGCAGCGCGGGGCCAACTAATGAAAAACTGTTTTTT; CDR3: CASSAGPTNEKLFF
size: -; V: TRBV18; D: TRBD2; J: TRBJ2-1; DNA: TGTGCCAGCTCAAGGGGACTAGCGGGGACCAATGAGCAGTTCTTC; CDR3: CASSRGLAGTNEQFF
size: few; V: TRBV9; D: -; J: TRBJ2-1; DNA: TGTGCCAGCAGCGTAGAGCGAGGGCCCGCCTGGAATGAGCAGTTCTTC; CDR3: CASSVERGPAWNEQFF
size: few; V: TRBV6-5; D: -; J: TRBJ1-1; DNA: TGTGCCAGCAGTTACAGGGGAAACACTGAAGCTTTCTTT; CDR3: CASSYRGNTEAFF
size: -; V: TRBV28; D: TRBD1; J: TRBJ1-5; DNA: TGTGCCAGCAGTCTACGACAGGGGATAAGACAGCCCCAGCATTTT; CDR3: CASSLRQGIRQPQHF
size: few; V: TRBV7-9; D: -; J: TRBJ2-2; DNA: TGTGCCAGCATCCTACAGGGACCACTCACCGGGGAGCTGTTTTTT; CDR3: CASILQGPLTGELFF
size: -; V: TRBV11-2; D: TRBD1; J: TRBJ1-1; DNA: TGTGCCAGCAGCCCCAATCGACAGGGCGGCGCTTTCTTT; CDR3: CASSPNRQGGAFF
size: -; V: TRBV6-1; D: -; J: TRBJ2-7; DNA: TGTGCCAGCAGTTCTGCGGGTCTCCCCTCCTACGAGCAGTACTTC; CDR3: CASSSAGLPSYEQYF
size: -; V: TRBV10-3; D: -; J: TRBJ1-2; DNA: TGTGCCATCAGTGAGTCGTTCGGGGATGGCTACACCTTC; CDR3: CAISESFGDGYTF
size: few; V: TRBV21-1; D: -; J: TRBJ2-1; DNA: TGTGCCAGCATAAAGACTGAGTACAATGAGCAGTTCTTC; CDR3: CASIKTEYNEQFF
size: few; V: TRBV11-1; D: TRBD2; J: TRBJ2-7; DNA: TGTGCCAGCAGCCTACTAGCGGGGGAGTACGAGCAGTACTTC; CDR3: CASSLLAGEYEQYF
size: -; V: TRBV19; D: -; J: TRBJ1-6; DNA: TGTGCCAGTAGTGAACAGGTTTATAATTCACCCCTCCACTTT; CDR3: CASSEQVYNSPLHF
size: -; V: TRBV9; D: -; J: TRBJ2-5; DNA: TGTGCCAGCAGCGTAGAGGGGCTAGGGGAGACCCAGTACTTC; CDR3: CASSVEGLGETQYF
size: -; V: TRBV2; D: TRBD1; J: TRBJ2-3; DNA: TGTGCCAGCAGTGGTAGGGGGCAGGGCACAGATACGCAGTATTTT; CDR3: CASSGRGQGTDTQYF
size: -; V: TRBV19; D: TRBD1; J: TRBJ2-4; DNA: TGTGCCAGTAGTGTCCGGGACAGGGTTGACATTCAGTACTTC; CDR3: CASSVRDRVDIQYF
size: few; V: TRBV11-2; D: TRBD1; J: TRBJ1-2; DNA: TGTGCCAGCAGTCTCGACAGGGGGTCCCTCTCCTATGGCTACACCTTC; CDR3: CASSLDRGSLSYGYTF